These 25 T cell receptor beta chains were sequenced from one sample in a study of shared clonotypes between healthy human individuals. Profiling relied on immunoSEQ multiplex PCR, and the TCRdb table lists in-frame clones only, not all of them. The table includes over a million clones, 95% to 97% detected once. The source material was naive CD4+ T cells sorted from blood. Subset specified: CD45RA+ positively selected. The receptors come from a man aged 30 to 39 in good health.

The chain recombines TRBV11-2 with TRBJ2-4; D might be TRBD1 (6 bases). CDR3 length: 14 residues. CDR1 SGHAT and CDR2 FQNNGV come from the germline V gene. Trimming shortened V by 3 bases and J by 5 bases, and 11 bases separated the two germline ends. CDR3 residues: CASSFPWTENIQYF. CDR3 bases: TGTGCCAGCAGCTTCCCCTGGACAGAAAACATTCAGTACTTC.

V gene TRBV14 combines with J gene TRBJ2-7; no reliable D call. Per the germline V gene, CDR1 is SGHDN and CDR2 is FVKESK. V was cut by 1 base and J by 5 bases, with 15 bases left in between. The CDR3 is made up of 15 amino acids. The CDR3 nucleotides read TGTGCCAGCAGCCAAGGGAACAGACCGTGGGACGAGCAGTACTTC. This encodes CASSQGNRPWDEQYF.

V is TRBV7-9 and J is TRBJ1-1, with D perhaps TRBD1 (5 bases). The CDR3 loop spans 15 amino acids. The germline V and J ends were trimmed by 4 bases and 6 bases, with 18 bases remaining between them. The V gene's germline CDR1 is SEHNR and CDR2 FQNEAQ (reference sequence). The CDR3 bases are TGTGCCAGCAGCTCCAGTGGGGCGTCTAAGTCTGAAGCTTTCTTT. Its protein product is CASSSSGASKSEAFF.

CDR3 amino acids: CASSLSWGTRAFNEQFF. The CDR3 DNA sequence: TGTGCCAGCAGCTTGTCCTGGGGGACTAGGGCGTTCAATGAGCAGTTCTTC. The V and J genes are TRBV7-9 and TRBJ2-1; 8 bases agree with TRBD2. The ends lost 3 bases at V and 6 bases at J; junction bases unmatched: 13. Per germline, CDR1 SEHNR and CDR2 FQNEAQ (reference sequence). The CDR3 covers 17 residues.

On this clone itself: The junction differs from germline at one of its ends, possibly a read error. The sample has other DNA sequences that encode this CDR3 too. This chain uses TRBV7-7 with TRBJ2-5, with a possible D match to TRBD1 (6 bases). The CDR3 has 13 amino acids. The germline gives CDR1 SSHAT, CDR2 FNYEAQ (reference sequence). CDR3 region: CASSPTGQETQYF. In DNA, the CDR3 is TGTGCTAGCAGCCCGACAGGTCAAGAGACCCAGTACTTC.

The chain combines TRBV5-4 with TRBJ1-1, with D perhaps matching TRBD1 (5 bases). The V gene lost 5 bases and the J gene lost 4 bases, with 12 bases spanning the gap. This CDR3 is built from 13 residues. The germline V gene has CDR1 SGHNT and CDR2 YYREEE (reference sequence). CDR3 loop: CASSLEGPTEAFF. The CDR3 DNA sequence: TGTGCCAGCAGTCTCGAGGGGCCCACTGAAGCTTTCTTT.

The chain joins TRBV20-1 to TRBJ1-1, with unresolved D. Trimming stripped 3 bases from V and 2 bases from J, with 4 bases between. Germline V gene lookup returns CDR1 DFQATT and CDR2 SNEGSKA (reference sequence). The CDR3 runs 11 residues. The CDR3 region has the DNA TGCAGTGCTAGTGCTAACACTGAAGCTTTCTTT. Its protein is CSASANTEAFF.

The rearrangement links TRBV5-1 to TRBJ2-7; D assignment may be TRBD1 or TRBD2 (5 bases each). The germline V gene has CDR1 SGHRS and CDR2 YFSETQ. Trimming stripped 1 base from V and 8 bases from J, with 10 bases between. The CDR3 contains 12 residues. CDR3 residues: CASSLFQGQQYF. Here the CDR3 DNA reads TGCGCCAGCAGCTTGTTCCAGGGACAGCAGTACTTC.

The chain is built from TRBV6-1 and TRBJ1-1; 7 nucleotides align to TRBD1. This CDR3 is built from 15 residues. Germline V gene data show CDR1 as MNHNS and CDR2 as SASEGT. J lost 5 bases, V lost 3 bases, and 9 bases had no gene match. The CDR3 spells CASSESGGGGTEAFF. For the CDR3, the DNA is TGTGCCAGCAGTGAGTCTGGAGGGGGCGGAACTGAAGCTTTCTTT.

As DNA, the CDR3 is TGTGCCAGCTCGCCGGGGAATGAGCAGTTCTTC. As protein: CASSPGNEQFF. The rearrangement uses TRBV6-1 and TRBJ2-1, with D maybe TRBD2 (5 bases). Trimming took 8 bases from V and 7 from J, leaving 9 bases between them. Germline values: CDR1 MNHNS, CDR2 SASEGT. CDR3 length: 11 amino acids.

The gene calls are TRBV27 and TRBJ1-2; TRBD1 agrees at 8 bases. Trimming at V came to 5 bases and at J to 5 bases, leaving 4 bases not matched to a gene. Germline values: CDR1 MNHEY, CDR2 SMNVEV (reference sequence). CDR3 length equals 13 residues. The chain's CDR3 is CASSSQGAYGYTF. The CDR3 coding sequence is TGTGCCAGCAGTAGCCAGGGGGCGTATGGCTACACCTTC.

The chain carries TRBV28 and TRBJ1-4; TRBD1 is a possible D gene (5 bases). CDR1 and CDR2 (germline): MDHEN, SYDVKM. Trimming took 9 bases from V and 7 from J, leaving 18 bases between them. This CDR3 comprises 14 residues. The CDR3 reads CASSPRDPFEKLFF. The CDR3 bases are TGTGCCAGTAGCCCCCGGGACCCCTTTGAAAAACTGTTTTTT.

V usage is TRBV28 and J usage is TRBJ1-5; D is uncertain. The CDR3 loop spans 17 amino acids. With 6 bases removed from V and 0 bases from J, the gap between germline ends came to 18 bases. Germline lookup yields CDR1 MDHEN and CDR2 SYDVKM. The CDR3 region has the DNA TGTGCCAGCAGCCTTCGGACTCAGTCATTTAGCAATCAGCCCCAGCATTTT. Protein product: CASSLRTQSFSNQPQHF.

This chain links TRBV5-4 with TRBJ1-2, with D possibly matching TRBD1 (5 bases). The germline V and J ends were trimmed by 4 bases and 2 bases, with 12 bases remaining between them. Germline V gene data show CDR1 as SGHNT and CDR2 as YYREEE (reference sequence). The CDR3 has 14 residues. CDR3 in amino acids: CASSHTGSNYGYTF. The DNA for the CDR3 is TGTGCCAGCAGCCATACAGGTTCCAACTATGGCTACACCTTC.

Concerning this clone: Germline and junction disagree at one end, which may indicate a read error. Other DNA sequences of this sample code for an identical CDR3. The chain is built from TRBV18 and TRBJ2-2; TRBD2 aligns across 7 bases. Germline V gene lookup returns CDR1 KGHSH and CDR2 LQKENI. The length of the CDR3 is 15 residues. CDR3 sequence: CASSPLATNTGELFF. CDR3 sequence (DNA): TGTGCCAGCTCGCCACTAGCGACTAACACCGGGGAGCTGTTTTTT. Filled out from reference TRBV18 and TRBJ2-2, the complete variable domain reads NAGVMQNPRHLVRRRGQEARLRCSPMKGHSHVYWYRQLPEEGLKFMVYLQKENIIDESGMPKERFSAEFPKEGPSILRIQQVVRGDSAAYFCASSPLATNTGELFFGEGSRLTVL.

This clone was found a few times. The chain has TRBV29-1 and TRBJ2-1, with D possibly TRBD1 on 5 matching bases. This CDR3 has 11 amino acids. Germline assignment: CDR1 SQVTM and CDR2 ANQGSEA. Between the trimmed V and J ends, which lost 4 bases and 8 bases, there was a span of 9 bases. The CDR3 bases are TGCAGCGTTGCAGGGATCGATGAGCAGTTCTTC. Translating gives CSVAGIDEQFF.

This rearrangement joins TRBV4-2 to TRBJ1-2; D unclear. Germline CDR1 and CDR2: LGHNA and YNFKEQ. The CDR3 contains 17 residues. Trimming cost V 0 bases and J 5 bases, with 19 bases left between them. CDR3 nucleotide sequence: TGTGCCAGCAGCCAAGAGGCAACCCCCACAACCCTATATGGCTACACCTTC. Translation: CASSQEATPTTLYGYTF.

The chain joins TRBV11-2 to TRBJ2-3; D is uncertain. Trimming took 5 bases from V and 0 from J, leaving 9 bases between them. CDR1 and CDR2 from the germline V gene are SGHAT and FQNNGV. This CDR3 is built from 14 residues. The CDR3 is CASSRITSTDTQYF. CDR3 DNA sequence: TGTGCCAGCAGCCGAATTACTAGCACAGATACGCAGTATTTT.

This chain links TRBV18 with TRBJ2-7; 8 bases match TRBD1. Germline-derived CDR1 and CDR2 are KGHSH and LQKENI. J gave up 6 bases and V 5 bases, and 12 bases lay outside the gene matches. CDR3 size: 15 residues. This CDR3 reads CASSETRQGPSEQYF. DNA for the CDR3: TGTGCCAGCTCAGAGACCAGACAGGGGCCCAGCGAGCAGTACTTC.

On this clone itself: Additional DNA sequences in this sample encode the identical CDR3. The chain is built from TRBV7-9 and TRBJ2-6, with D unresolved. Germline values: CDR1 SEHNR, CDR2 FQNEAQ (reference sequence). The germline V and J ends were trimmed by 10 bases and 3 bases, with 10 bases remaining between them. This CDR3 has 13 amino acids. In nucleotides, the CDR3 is TGTGCCACCGCCCCTAGTGGGGCCAACGTCCTGACTTTC. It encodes CATAPSGANVLTF.

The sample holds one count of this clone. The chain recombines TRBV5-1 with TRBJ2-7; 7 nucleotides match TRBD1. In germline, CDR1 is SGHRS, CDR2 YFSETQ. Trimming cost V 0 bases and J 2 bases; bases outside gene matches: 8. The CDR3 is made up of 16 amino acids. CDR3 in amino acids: CASSLGTGQTTYEQYF. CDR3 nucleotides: TGCGCCAGCAGCTTGGGGACGGGACAGACGACCTACGAGCAGTACTTC.

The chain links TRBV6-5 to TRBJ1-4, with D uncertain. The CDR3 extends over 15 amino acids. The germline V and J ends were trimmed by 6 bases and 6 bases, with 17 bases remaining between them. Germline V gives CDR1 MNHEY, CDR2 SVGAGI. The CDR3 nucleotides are TGTGCCAGCAGAAACTTCCGGGGATTGGATGAAAAACTGTTTTTT. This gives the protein CASRNFRGLDEKLFF.

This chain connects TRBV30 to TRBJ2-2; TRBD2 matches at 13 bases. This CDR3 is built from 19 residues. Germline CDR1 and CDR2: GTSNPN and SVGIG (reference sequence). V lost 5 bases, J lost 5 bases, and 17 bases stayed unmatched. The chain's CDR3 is CAWSRGTSGIFRDTGELFF. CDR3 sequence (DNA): TGTGCCTGGTCGCGCGGGACTAGCGGGATCTTCAGGGATACCGGGGAGCTGTTTTTT.

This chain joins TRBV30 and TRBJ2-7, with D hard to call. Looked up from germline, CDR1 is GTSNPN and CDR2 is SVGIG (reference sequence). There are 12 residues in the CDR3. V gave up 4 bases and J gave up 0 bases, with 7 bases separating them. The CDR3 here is CAWKGASYEQYF. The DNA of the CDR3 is TGTGCCTGGAAGGGTGCCTCCTACGAGCAGTACTTC.

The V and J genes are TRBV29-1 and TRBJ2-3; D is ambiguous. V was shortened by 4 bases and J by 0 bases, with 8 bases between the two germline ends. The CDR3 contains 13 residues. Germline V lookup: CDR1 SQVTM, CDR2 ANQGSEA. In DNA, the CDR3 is TGCAGCGTTGCCTATTCTAGCACAGATACGCAGTATTTT. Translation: CSVAYSSTDTQYF.